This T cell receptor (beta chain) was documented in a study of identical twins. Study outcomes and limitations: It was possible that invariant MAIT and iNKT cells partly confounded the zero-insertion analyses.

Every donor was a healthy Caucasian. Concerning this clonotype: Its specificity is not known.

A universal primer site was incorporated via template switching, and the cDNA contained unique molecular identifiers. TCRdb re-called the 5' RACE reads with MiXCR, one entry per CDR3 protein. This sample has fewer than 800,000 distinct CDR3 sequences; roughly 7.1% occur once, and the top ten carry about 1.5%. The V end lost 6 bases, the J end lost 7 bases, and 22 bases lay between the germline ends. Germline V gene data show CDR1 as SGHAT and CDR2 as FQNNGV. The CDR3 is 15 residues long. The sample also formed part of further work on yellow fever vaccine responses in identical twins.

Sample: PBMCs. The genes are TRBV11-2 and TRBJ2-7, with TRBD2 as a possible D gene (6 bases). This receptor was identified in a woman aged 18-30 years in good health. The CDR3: CASSLRGLFGGEQYV. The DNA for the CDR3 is TGTGCCAGCAGTCTAAGGGGACTTTTTGGTGGTGAGCAGTACGTC.